This T cell receptor (beta chain) was sequenced for a study of T-cell memory formation after mild COVID-19 (dated by TCRdb to the early 2020s). Regarding the research as a whole: TCR sequence clusters from the two donors were largely donor specific. T-cell clones expanding and contracting after mild COVID-19 in a couple of donors were tracked by longitudinal TCRalpha and TCRbeta repertoire sequencing. Two young, previously healthy adult volunteers made up the cohort, one male and one female.

These reads were obtained on an Illumina NovaSeq 6000. TCRalpha and TCRbeta cDNA libraries were constructed by 5'RACE with constant-segment primers, with sample barcodes and unique molecular identifiers being introduced. Trizol reagent was used to extract RNA from every sample. Library amplification was performed in two PCR steps, and a second sample barcode and Illumina TruSeq adapters were introduced in the second step. Sequencing of libraries was performed on an Illumina NovaSeq with 2 x 150 bp paired-end reads. As for the original processing: Demultiplexing of reads and collapsing into UMI-guided consensus sequences were performed with migec v1.2.7. Using mixcr v2.1.11, UMI consensuses were aligned to TRA and TRB V and J templates and then assembled into clonotypes. Expanded or contracted clonotypes were those called significant by both edgeR and NoisET, with noise models trained on biological replicates. For edgeR calls, the thresholds were a false discovery rate-adjusted p below 0.01 and a log2 fold-change of 1. As an exploratory analysis of dynamics, max-normalized trajectories of the 1000 most abundant clonotypes were examined by PCA with hierarchical clustering. The CD4 or CD8 phenotype of responding clones was assigned using the separately sequenced CD4+ and CD8+ repertoires. Using fastp trimming at Q25 and MiXCR clonotype assembly, TCRdb reanalyzed the public sequencing data and kept in-frame beta chains. Here each entry gathers all rows of one CDR3 protein and keeps the most common genes and DNA. TCRdb's processing, not the authors', yielded these V and J calls. The sample contains about 390,000 distinct CDR3 sequences, 16% of them found a single time. The ten biggest clones cover 20% to 25% of the sample.

Study-wide findings and limitations: Clones contracting from day 15 to 85 had balanced CD4/CD8 phenotypes, while a second wave expanding from day 15 to 37 was biased towards CD4+. Contracting CD4+ clones were found mainly in CM and EM memory subsets, while CD8+ clones were enriched in EMRA. Some responding clones were detected in pre-infection memory, suggesting pre-existing cross-reactive memory T cells joined the SARS-CoV-2 response. SARS-CoV-2 specificity was not confirmed for the second-wave clones peaking on day 37. Only two mild cases were covered by the study, and larger cohorts that include severe cases with pre-infection samples were considered necessary.

PBMCs were isolated by Ficoll-Paque density gradient centrifugation. This clonotype was seen a few times. Its cognate antigen has yet to be identified. Base qualities were left out, and no much larger clone turns up one base away. The sequenced material came from PBMCs or a T cell subset sorted from them (not recorded which). The TCR sequence derives from a man younger than 35 who had mild COVID-19 (a few samples of this study predate the infection). The sample titles of this study are shuffled in the database, so cell type and time point are left out; the donor was told from shared clones.

The CDR3 reads as follows: CASSELRTSGVETQYF. The bases are TGTGCCAGCAGCGAACTGCGGACTAGCGGGGTTGAGACCCAGTACTTC. The chain is assembled from TRBV7-8 and TRBJ2-5, and TRBD2 aligns with 12 junction nucleotides. As encoded in the germline V gene, CDR1 is SGHVS while CDR2 is FQNEAQ. The CDR3 starts with the cysteine, ends with the phenylalanine, and has 16 residues. Of the read, only the CDR3 DNA is kept; its 48 bases are in frame from base 1. V has 5 bases trimmed and J has 5 bases trimmed; junction bases matching no gene number 9.